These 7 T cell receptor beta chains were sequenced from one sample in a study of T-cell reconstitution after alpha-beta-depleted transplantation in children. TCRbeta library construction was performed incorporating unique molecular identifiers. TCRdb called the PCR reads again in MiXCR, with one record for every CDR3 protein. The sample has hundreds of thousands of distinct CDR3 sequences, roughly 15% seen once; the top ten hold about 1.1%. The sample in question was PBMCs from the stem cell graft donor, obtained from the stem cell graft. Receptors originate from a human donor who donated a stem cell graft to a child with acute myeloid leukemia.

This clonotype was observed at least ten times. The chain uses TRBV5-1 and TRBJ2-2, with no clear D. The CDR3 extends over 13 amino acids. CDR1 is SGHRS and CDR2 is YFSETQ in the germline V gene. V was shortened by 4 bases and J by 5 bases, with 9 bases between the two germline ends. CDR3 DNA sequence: TGCGCCAGCAGCCTCGACATTACCGGGGAGCTGTTTTTT. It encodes CASSLDITGELFF.

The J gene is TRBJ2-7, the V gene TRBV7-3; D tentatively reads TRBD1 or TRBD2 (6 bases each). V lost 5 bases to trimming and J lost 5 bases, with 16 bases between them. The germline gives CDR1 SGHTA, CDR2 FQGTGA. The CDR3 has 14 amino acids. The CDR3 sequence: CASSGGGVADEQYF. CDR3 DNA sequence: TGTGCCAGCAGCGGAGGGGGAGTCGCGGACGAGCAGTACTTC.

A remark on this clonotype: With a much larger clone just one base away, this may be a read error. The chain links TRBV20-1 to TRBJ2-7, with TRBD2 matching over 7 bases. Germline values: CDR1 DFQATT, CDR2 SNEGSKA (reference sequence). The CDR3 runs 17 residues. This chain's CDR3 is CCARDPFRLAETYEQYF. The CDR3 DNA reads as TGCTGTGCTAGAGACCCTTTCAGACTAGCAGAGACATACGAGCAGTACTTC.

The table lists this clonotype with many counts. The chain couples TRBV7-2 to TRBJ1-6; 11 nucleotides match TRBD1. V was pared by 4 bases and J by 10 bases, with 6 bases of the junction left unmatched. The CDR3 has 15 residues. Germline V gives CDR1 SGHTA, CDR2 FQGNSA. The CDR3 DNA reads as TGTGCCAGCAGCTCGGACAGGGGGCTTTGGTCACCCCTCCACTTT. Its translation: CASSSDRGLWSPLHF.

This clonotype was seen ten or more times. CDR3 protein: CSAGPIRIFSTDTQYF. CDR3 sequence (DNA): TGCAGCGCTGGGCCCATCAGGATTTTTAGCACAGATACGCAGTATTTT. The genes are TRBV29-1 and TRBJ2-3; D not resolved. CDR3 length: 16 residues. CDR1 and CDR2 (germline): SQVTM, ANQGSEA. With 7 bases removed from V and 0 bases from J, the gap between germline ends came to 20 bases.

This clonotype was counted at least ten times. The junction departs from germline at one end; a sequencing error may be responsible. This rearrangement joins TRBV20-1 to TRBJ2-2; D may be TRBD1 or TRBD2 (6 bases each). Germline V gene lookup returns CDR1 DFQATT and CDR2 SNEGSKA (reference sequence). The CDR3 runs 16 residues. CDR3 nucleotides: TGCAGTGCTAGAGATAAGAGGGGGGCGAATACCGGGGAGCTGTTTTTT. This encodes CSARDKRGANTGELFF.

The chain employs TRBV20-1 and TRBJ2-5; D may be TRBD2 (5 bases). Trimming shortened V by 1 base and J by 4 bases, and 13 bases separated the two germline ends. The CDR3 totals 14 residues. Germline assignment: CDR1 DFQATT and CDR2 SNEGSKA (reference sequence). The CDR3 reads CSARAMDWGETQYF. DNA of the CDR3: TGCAGTGCTAGAGCCATGGACTGGGGAGAGACCCAGTACTTC.